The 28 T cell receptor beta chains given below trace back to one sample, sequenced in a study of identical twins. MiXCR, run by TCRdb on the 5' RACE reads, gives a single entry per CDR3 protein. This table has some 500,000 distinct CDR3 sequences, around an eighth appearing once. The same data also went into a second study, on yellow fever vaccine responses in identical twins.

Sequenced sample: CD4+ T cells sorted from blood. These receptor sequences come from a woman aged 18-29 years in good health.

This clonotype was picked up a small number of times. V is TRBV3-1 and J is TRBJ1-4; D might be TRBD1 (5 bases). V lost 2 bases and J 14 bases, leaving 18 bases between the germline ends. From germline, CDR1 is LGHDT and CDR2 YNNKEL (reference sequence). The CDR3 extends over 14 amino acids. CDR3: CASSQLRDEIRLFF. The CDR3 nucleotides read TGTGCCAGCAGCCAACTCCGGGACGAGATTCGGCTGTTTTTT.

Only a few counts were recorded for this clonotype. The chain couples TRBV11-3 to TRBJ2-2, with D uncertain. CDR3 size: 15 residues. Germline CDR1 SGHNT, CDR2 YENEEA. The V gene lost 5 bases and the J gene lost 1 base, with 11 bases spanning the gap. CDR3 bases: TGTGCCAGCAGCGCAGCGCTTGGGAACACCGGGGAGCTGTTTTTT. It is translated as CASSAALGNTGELFF.

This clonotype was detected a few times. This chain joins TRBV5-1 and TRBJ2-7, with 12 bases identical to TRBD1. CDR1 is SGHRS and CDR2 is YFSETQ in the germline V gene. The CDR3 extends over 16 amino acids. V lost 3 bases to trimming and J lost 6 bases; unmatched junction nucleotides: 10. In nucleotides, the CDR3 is TGCGCCAGCAGCTGGGACAGGGGGCTCCCTTCCCCCGAGCAGTACTTC. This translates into CASSWDRGLPSPEQYF. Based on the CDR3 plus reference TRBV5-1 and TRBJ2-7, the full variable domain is KAGVTQTPRYLIKTRGQQVTLSCSPISGHRSVSWYQQTPGQGLQFLFEYFSETQRNKGNFPGRFSGRQFSNSRSEMNVSTLELGDSALYLCASSWDRGLPSPEQYFGPGTRLTVT.

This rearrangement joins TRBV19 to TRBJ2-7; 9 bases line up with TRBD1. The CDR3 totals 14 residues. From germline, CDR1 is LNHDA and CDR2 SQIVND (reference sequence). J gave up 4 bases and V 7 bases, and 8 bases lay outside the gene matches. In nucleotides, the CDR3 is TGTGCCAGTAACCCCCGGGACAGGGCTTACGAGCAGTACTTC. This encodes CASNPRDRAYEQYF.

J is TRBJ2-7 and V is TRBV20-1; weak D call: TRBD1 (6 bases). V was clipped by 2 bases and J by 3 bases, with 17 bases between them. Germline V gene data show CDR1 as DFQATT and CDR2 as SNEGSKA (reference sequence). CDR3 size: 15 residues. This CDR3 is CSARSPRTDLYEQYF. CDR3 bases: TGCAGTGCTAGAAGTCCCCGGACAGACCTCTACGAGCAGTACTTC.

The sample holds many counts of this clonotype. The CDR3 DNA reads TGCAGTGCTAGTCTACTAGCGGGGGGCACAGATACGCAGTATTTT. Amino acid sequence: CSASLLAGGTDTQYF. V gene TRBV20-1 combines with J gene TRBJ2-3; 11 bases line up with TRBD2. Germline loops: CDR1 DFQATT, CDR2 SNEGSKA (reference sequence). Trimming took 3 bases from V and 1 from J; bases not matched to a gene: 3. CDR3 length equals 15 residues.

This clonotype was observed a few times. Here the CDR3 reads CASSRGLAGVSEQYF. The DNA for the CDR3 is TGTGCCAGCAGTCGGGGACTAGCGGGAGTAAGCGAGCAGTACTTC. The rearrangement uses TRBV6-2 or TRBV6-3 and TRBJ2-7; 14 bases map to TRBD2. CDR1 and CDR2 (germline): MNHEY, SVGEGT. The CDR3 has 15 residues. V was clipped by 5 bases and J by 6 bases; unmatched bases: 6.

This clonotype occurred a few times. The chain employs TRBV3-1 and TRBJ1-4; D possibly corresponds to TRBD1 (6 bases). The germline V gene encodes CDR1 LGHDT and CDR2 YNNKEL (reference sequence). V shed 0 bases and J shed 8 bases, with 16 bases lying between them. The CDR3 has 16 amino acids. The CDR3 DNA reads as TGTGCCAGCAGCCAAGATCGGGGGGCTGTTGCGGAAAAACTGTTTTTT. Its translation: CASSQDRGAVAEKLFF.

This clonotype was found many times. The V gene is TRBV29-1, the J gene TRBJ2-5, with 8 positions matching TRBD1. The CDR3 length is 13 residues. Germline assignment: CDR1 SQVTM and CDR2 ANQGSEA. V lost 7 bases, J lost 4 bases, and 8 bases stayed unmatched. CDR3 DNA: TGCAGCGGGAGGACAGGGTCGGGAGAGACCCAGTACTTC. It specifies CSGRTGSGETQYF.

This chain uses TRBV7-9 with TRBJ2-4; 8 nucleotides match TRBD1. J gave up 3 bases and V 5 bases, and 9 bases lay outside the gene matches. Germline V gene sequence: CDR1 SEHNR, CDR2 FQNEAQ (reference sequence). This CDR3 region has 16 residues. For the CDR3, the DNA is TGTGCCAGCAGCATTTCAGGGGGCGCTGGCAAAAACATTCAGTACTTC. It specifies CASSISGGAGKNIQYF.

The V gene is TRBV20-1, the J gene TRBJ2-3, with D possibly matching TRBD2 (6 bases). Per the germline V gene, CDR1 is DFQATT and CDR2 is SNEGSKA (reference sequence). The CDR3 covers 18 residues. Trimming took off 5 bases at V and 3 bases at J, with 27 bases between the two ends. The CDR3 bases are TGCAGTGCTTCCAGACCCCAACCCCAGCGGGCGATAACAGATACGCAGTATTTT. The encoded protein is CSASRPQPQRAITDTQYF.

The CDR3 nucleotides are TGTGCCAGTAGTACTGGTGGGGGAAGGTCTGGCATTCAGTACTTC. Protein product: CASSTGGGRSGIQYF. The rearrangement uses TRBV19 and TRBJ2-4; D might be TRBD1 or TRBD2, each matching 5 bases. The germline V gene has CDR1 LNHDA and CDR2 SQIVND (reference sequence). V lost 4 bases, J lost 9 bases, and 19 bases lay in between. There are 15 residues in the CDR3.

The CDR3 sequence is CASSVSNLGETQYF. In nucleotides, the CDR3 is TGCGCCAGCAGCGTATCAAATCTGGGGGAGACCCAGTACTTC. This chain connects TRBV5-1 to TRBJ2-5; D ambiguous. The CDR3 totals 14 residues. Per germline, CDR1 SGHRS and CDR2 YFSETQ. Trimming took 4 bases from V and 5 from J, leaving 15 bases between them.

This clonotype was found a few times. The CDR3 region is CASSPLDGDSYEQYF. In nucleotides, the CDR3 is TGTGCCAGCTCTCCTCTGGATGGAGATTCCTACGAGCAGTACTTC. This sequence joins TRBV18 and TRBJ2-7; D is unclear. The length of the CDR3 is 15 residues. Germline values: CDR1 KGHSH, CDR2 LQKENI. Trimming removed 6 bases from V and 1 base from J, with 16 bases in between.

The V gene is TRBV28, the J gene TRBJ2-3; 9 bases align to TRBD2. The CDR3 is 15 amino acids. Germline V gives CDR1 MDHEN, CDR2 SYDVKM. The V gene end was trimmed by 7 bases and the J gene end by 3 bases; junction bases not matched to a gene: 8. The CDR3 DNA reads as TGTGCCAGCAAATCTAGCGGGGTTAGAACAGATACGCAGTATTTT. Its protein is CASKSSGVRTDTQYF. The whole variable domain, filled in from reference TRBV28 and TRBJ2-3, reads DVKVTQSSRYLVKRTGEKVFLECVQDMDHENMFWYRQDPGLGLRLIYFSYDVKMKEKGDIPEGYSVSREKKERFSLILESASTNQTSMYLCASKSSGVRTDTQYFGPGTRLTVL.

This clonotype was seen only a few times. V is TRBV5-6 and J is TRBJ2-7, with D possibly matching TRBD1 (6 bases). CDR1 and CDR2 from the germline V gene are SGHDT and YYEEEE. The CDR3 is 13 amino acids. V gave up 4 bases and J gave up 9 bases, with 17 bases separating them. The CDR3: CASSGSTGILQYF. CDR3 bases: TGTGCCAGCAGCGGGAGTACAGGGATTTTGCAGTACTTC.

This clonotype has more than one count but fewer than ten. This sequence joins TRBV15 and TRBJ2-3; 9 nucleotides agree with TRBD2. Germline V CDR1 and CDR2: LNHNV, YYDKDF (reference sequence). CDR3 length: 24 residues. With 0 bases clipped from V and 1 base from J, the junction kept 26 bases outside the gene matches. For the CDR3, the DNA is TGTGCCACCAGCAGAGATCCCATGGTTCCAACAAAGCGGGGGGCACTTCTTGGCACAGATACGCAGTATTTT. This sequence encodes CATSRDPMVPTKRGALLGTDTQYF.

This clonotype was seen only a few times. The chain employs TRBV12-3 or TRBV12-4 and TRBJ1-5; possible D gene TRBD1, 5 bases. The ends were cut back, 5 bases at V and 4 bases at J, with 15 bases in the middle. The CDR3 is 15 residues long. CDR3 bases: TGTGCCAGCAGTCTCTTGGGGGGATTGAATCAGCCCCAGCATTTT. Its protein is CASSLLGGLNQPQHF.

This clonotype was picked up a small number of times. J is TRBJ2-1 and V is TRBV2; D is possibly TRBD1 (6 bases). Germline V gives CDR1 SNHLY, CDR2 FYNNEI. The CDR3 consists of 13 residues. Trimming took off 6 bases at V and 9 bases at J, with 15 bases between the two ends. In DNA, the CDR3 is TGTGCCAGCAGGGTTGAGCGAGGGGGTGAGCAGTTCTTC. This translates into CASRVERGGEQFF.

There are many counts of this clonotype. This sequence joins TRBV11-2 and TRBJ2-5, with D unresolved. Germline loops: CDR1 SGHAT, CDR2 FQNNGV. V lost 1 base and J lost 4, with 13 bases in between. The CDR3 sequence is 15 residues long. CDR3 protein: CASSLGERMRETQYF. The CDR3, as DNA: TGTGCCAGCAGCTTAGGAGAAAGGATGAGAGAGACCCAGTACTTC.

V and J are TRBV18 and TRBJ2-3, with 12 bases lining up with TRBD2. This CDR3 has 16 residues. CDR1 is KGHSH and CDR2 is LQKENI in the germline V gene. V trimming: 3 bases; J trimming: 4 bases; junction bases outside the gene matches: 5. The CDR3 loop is CASSPGLAGWSDTQYF. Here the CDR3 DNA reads TGTGCCAGCTCACCTGGACTAGCGGGATGGTCAGATACGCAGTATTTT.

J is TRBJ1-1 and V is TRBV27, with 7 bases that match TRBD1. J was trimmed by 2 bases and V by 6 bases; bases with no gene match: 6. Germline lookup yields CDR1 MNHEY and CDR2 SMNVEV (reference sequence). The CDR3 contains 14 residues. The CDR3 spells CASRRTGHNTEAFF. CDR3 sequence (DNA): TGTGCCAGCAGGCGGACAGGCCATAACACTGAAGCTTTCTTT.

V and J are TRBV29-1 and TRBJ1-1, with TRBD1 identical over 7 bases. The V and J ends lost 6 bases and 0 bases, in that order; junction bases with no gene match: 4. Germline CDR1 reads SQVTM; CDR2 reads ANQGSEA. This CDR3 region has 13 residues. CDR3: CSVSQGLNTEAFF. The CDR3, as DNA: TGCAGCGTCTCACAGGGGTTGAACACTGAAGCTTTCTTT.

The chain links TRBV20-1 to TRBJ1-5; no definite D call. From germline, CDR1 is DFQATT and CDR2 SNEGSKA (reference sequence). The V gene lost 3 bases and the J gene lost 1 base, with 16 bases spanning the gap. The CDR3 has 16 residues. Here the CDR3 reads CSARSGSELSNQPQHF. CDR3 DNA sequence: TGCAGTGCTAGGTCCGGGTCCGAATTAAGCAATCAGCCCCAGCATTTT.

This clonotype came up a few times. This CDR3 is CASSATTGRELSGANVLTF. DNA of the CDR3: TGTGCCAGCAGCGCGACGACAGGGAGGGAACTCTCTGGGGCCAACGTCCTGACTTTC. The chain recombines TRBV9 with TRBJ2-6; D might be TRBD1 or TRBD2, each matching 7 bases. This CDR3 spans 19 amino acids. V was shortened by 3 bases and J by 0 bases, with 19 bases between the two germline ends. Germline assignment: CDR1 SGDLS and CDR2 YYNGEE.

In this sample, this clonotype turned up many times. CDR3 bases: TGTGCCGCCTTCGATCCTGGAAACACCATATATTTT. Its translation is CAAFDPGNTIYF. The V gene is TRBV10-3, the J gene TRBJ1-3; no definite D call. This CDR3 spans 12 amino acids. Between the trimmed V and J ends, which lost 11 bases and 2 bases, there was a span of 10 bases. The V gene's germline CDR1 is ENHRY and CDR2 SYGVKD.

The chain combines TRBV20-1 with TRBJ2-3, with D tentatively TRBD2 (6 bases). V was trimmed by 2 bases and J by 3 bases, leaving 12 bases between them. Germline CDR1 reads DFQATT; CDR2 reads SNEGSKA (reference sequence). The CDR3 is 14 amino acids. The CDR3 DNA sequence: TGCAGTGCTAGAAAAGGGACTGCAACAGATACGCAGTATTTT. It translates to CSARKGTATDTQYF.

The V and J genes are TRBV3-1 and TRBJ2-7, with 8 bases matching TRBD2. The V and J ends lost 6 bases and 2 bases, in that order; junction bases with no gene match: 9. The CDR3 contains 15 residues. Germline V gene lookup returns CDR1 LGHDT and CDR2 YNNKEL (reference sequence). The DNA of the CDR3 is TGTGCCAGCAGGGACGAATCAGCGGGGGCCTACGAGCAGTACTTC. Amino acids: CASRDESAGAYEQYF.